These 31 T cell receptor beta chains came from one sample sequenced in a study of T-cell reconstitution after alpha-beta-depleted transplantation in children. These receptors have no known antigen. Study observations and caveats: Newly produced T cells mostly accounted for T-cell counts and diversity one year post-transplant.

Construction of the TCRbeta library involved unique molecular identifiers. TCRdb reanalysed the PCR reads using MiXCR and keeps one entry per CDR3 protein. The table shows 250,000 to 300,000 distinct CDR3 sequences, with 7.5% to 9% occurring only once. The input for sequencing was peripheral blood, taken 360 days after TCRalphabeta/CD19-depleted stem cell transplant. The receptors originated from a female patient under 10 years old who had a stem cell transplant for Fanconi anemia, so the T cells may come from the graft donor.

The chain has TRBV19 and TRBJ2-1; 10 bases are shared with TRBD2. This CDR3 region has 16 residues. CDR1 LNHDA and CDR2 SQIVND come from the germline V gene (reference sequence). After removal of 5 bases from V and 5 bases from J, the junction contained 9 bases not matched to a gene. CDR3 in DNA: TGTGCCAGTAGTTACAGCGGGGGGGCGTTGGACAATGAGCAGTTCTTC. Protein: CASSYSGGALDNEQFF.

In this sample, this clonotype turned up a few times. The chain carries TRBV18 and TRBJ1-2; D unclear. The V end was cut by 1 base, the J end by 3 bases, with 9 bases between. Germline V gene sequence: CDR1 KGHSH, CDR2 LQKENI. CDR3 size: 14 residues. The CDR3 DNA reads TGTGCCAGCTCACCACTGGACGGTGACTATGGCTACACCTTC. Translated: CASSPLDGDYGYTF.

This clonotype was picked up a small number of times. The chain recombines TRBV7-2 with TRBJ2-7, with 8 bases identical to TRBD1. The CDR3 sequence is 15 residues long. The germline V gene encodes CDR1 SGHTA and CDR2 FQGNSA. The V gene end was trimmed by 3 bases and the J gene end by 2 bases; junction bases not matched to a gene: 6. The CDR3 DNA is TGTGCCAGCAGCTTCGACAGGGGCCAACCCTACGAGCAGTACTTC. It encodes CASSFDRGQPYEQYF.

This clonotype was seen repeatedly, ten times or more. The V gene is TRBV20-1, the J gene TRBJ2-2, with 15 bases aligning to TRBD2. The trim removed 5 bases at V and 1 base at J, leaving 2 bases unmatched. Germline V gives CDR1 DFQATT, CDR2 SNEGSKA (reference sequence). The CDR3 is 16 residues long. CDR3 region: CSAGGLAGGNTGELFF. The CDR3 DNA sequence: TGCAGTGCTGGGGGACTAGCGGGGGGGAACACCGGGGAGCTGTTTTTT.

The table lists this clonotype with many counts. The genes are TRBV20-1 and TRBJ1-2, with 12 positions matching TRBD1. Trimming cost V 0 bases and J 8 bases; bases outside gene matches: 16. Per germline, CDR1 DFQATT and CDR2 SNEGSKA (reference sequence). CDR3 length: 18 residues. CDR3 residues: CSARDSLRSGQGAGGYTF. The CDR3 bases are TGCAGTGCTAGAGATTCTTTGAGATCGGGACAGGGGGCCGGGGGCTACACCTTC.

This clonotype was counted between two and nine times. The rearrangement joins TRBV5-1 to TRBJ1-1, with no clear D. Germline assignment: CDR1 SGHRS and CDR2 YFSETQ. V shed 3 bases and J shed 11 bases, with 17 bases lying between them. This CDR3 is 13 amino acids long. Here the CDR3 DNA reads TGCGCCAGCAGCTCGCCGGGCCAGAGAACGGCTTTCTTT. Its protein is CASSSPGQRTAFF.

The chain joins TRBV20-1 to TRBJ2-5, with 9 bases aligning to TRBD2. Trimming at V came to 1 base and at J to 3 bases, leaving 9 bases not matched to a gene. The CDR3 sequence is 16 residues long. Germline CDR1 is DFQATT and CDR2 is SNEGSKA (reference sequence). CDR3 sequence (DNA): TGCAGTGCTAGAGGGATAGCGGGAGTTGGGGAAGAGACCCAGTACTTC. Its translation is CSARGIAGVGEETQYF.

This clonotype was observed a handful of times. This chain links TRBV25-1 with TRBJ2-3; a possible D gene is TRBD1 (5 bases). This CDR3 contains 15 residues. V lost 1 base, J lost 0 bases, and 8 bases lay in between. From germline, CDR1 is MGHDK and CDR2 SYGVNS. The CDR3 bases are TGTGCCAGCAGTGAATCAGGGCTTAGCACAGATACGCAGTATTTT. It specifies CASSESGLSTDTQYF.

Ten or more counts support this clonotype. V gene TRBV5-1 combines with J gene TRBJ2-1; a weak D match, TRBD1 (5 bases). CDR1 and CDR2 (germline): SGHRS, YFSETQ. Trimming removed 0 bases at V and 7 bases at J, with 17 bases between. The CDR3 is made up of 16 amino acids. The CDR3, as DNA: TGCGCCAGCAGCTTGGCAGACAGCTTCCTAACGAATGAGCAGTTCTTC. It specifies CASSLADSFLTNEQFF.

This clonotype turned up a few times. The gene calls are TRBV18 and TRBJ2-3; 7 positions match TRBD2. The V gene end was trimmed by 1 base and the J gene end by 0 bases; junction bases not matched to a gene: 7. In germline, CDR1 is KGHSH, CDR2 LQKENI. This CDR3 spans 17 amino acids. CDR3 protein: CASSPLWTRLSTDTQYF. As DNA, the CDR3 is TGTGCCAGCTCACCACTCTGGACTAGACTTAGCACAGATACGCAGTATTTT.

There are a few counts of this clonotype. Written as DNA, the CDR3 is TGTGCCAGCAGTCAGGACGCGGGCTACGAGCAGTACGTC. Protein sequence: CASSQDAGYEQYV. The chain employs TRBV2 and TRBJ2-7, with D possibly being TRBD2 (5 bases). V was pared by 5 bases and J by 3 bases, with 11 bases between. CDR1 SNHLY and CDR2 FYNNEI come from the germline V gene. The CDR3 consists of 13 residues.

A few counts support this clonotype. A much larger clonotype is one base distant, so this may be a read error. No conserved phenylalanine or tryptophan is present at the end of the CDR3, so a read error is the likely explanation. The chain links TRBV20-1 to TRBJ1-1, with a possible D match to TRBD1 (5 bases). The CDR3 covers 11 residues. Germline V lookup: CDR1 DFQATT, CDR2 SNEGSKA (reference sequence). CDR3 in amino acids: CRATGNTEAFS. Written as DNA, the CDR3 is TGCAGAGCTACAGGGAACACTGAAGCTTTCTCT.

This clonotype occurred a few times. The chain combines TRBV5-5 with TRBJ1-1; D not resolved. The CDR3 is 15 residues long. V was clipped by 1 base and J by 0 bases, with 10 bases between them. Germline lookup yields CDR1 SGHKS and CDR2 YYEKEE (reference sequence). The CDR3 DNA reads TGTGCCAGCAGCTTGTGGCGCAGTTTGAACACTGAAGCTTTCTTT. This sequence encodes CASSLWRSLNTEAFF.

The chain uses TRBV7-6 and TRBJ2-7, with TRBD2 matching over 9 bases. The CDR3 contains 14 residues. Germline loops: CDR1 SGHVS, CDR2 FNYEAQ. V trimming: 5 bases; J trimming: 3 bases; junction bases outside the gene matches: 5. The chain's CDR3 is CASSPAGGNYEQYF. DNA of the CDR3: TGTGCCAGCAGCCCCGCGGGGGGGAACTACGAGCAGTACTTC.

Ten or more counts support this clonotype. The chain recombines TRBV6-5 with TRBJ2-7, with unresolved D. The length of the CDR3 is 15 residues. Germline V gene data show CDR1 as MNHEY and CDR2 as SVGAGI. V was cut by 0 bases and J by 2 bases, with 11 bases left in between. CDR3 in DNA: TGTGCCAGCAGTTACTCTCTTGCCAATACCTACGAGCAGTACTTC. It encodes CASSYSLANTYEQYF.

This clonotype was counted ten times or more. The chain carries TRBV20-1 and TRBJ2-6; D ambiguous. Deletions cut 5 bases from V and 5 bases from J, with 1 base between. Germline CDR1 reads DFQATT; CDR2 reads SNEGSKA (reference sequence). This CDR3 spans 10 amino acids. In nucleotides, the CDR3 is TGCAGTGCTTGGGCCAACGTCCTGACTTTC. Translation gives CSAWANVLTF.

This clonotype was seen ten or more times. This chain connects TRBV20-1 to TRBJ1-5; 7 bases are a match to TRBD1. V was pared by 0 bases and J by 2 bases, with 13 bases of the junction left unmatched. Germline CDR1 reads DFQATT; CDR2 reads SNEGSKA (reference sequence). The CDR3 sequence is 18 residues long. CDR3 residues: CSAREHTGEGVRNQPQHF. The CDR3 nucleotides are TGCAGTGCTAGAGAACATACAGGGGAAGGGGTTCGCAATCAGCCCCAGCATTTT.

The chain has TRBV4-3 and TRBJ2-1; the match to TRBD2 covers 9 bases. Germline CDR1 is LGHNA and CDR2 is YSLEER. Unmatched junction bases numbered 11, after V lost 1 base and J lost 7 bases. CDR3 length equals 17 residues. In DNA form, the CDR3 reads TGCGCCAGCAGCCAAGGGGGAGGCGGGGGGGCGGGTAATGAGCAGTTCTTC. Translation gives CASSQGGGGGAGNEQFF.

This clonotype was observed a handful of times. The chain recombines TRBV5-1 with TRBJ2-7; the match to TRBD1 covers 9 bases. The CDR3 runs 15 residues. Per the germline V gene, CDR1 is SGHRS and CDR2 is YFSETQ. Trimming removed 4 bases from V and 4 bases from J; junction bases left unmatched: 9. CDR3 nucleotide sequence: TGCGCCAGCAGCCTTCGTACAGGGGGCGTTTACGAGCAGTACGTC. It specifies CASSLRTGGVYEQYV.

This clonotype was found many times. The rearrangement links TRBV15 to TRBJ1-4; D remains ambiguous. The CDR3 totals 16 residues. The germline V gene encodes CDR1 LNHNV and CDR2 YYDKDF (reference sequence). The ends were cut back, 5 bases at V and 3 bases at J, with 16 bases in the middle. This CDR3 is CATSALSGSPNEKLFF. The CDR3 DNA sequence: TGTGCCACCAGCGCCTTATCGGGTTCCCCTAATGAAAAACTGTTTTTT.

This clonotype was observed a few times. The chain employs TRBV7-2 and TRBJ2-7; 8 nucleotides line up with TRBD2. The ends lost 5 bases at V and 3 bases at J; junction bases unmatched: 6. Germline V CDR1 and CDR2: SGHTA, FQGNSA. This CDR3 has 14 amino acids. CDR3 sequence (DNA): TGTGCCAGCAGCCAACTTCTAGCGGGCTACGAGCAGTACTTC. Translating gives CASSQLLAGYEQYF.

This clonotype was counted ten times or more. This sequence joins TRBV29-1 and TRBJ1-2; D possibly corresponds to TRBD1 (6 bases). The CDR3 has 13 amino acids. The V end was cut by 4 bases, the J end by 7 bases, with 16 bases between. Germline loops: CDR1 SQVTM, CDR2 ANQGSEA. Here the CDR3 DNA reads TGCAGCGTTGTCATGAGGGGGGCTGGTGGCTACACCTTC. Translated, it gives CSVVMRGAGGYTF. Combining the CDR3 with reference TRBV29-1 and TRBJ1-2 gives the whole variable domain SAVISQKPSRDICQRGTSLTIQCQVDSQVTMMFWYRQQPGQSLTLIATANQGSEATYESGFVIDKFPISRPNLTFSTLTVSNMSPEDSSIYLCSVVMRGAGGYTFGSGTRLTVV.

This clonotype showed up just once. V gene TRBV6-2 or TRBV6-3 combines with J gene TRBJ1-2, with D uncertain. In germline, CDR1 is MNHEY, CDR2 SVGEGT. The CDR3 is 14 amino acids. V dropped 0 bases and J dropped 5 bases, with 10 bases sitting between them. The DNA of the CDR3 is TGTGCCAGCAGTTACTCCCCAGTTTTGTATGGCTACACCTTC. Amino acids: CASSYSPVLYGYTF.

This clonotype was observed at least ten times. The chain has TRBV28 and TRBJ2-1, with D perhaps matching TRBD2 (6 bases). The V end lost 5 bases, the J end lost 14 bases, and 16 bases lay between the germline ends. This CDR3 contains 12 residues. Germline-derived CDR1 and CDR2 are MDHEN and SYDVKM. Written as DNA, the CDR3 is TGTGCCAGCAGTACCGGACTAAACCCCAAGTTCTTC. Its translation is CASSTGLNPKFF.

The table lists this clonotype with many counts. The rearrangement links TRBV5-1 to TRBJ2-2; 8 bases fit TRBD1. The CDR3 totals 16 residues. The germline CDR1 and CDR2 sequences are SGHRS and YFSETQ. V shed 1 base, J shed 5 bases, and the junction held 7 bases outside the gene matches. As DNA, the CDR3 is TGCGCCAGCAGCTTGAGGACAGGGTTGGCAACCGGGGAGCTGTTTTTT. Translated, it gives CASSLRTGLATGELFF.

The rearrangement uses TRBV30 and TRBJ2-1; no definite D call. The V gene's germline CDR1 is GTSNPN and CDR2 SVGIG (reference sequence). This CDR3 contains 12 residues. Between the trimmed V and J ends, which lost 3 bases and 7 bases, there was a span of 10 bases. CDR3 DNA sequence: TGTGCCTGGAGGTCTAACTTGAATGAGCAGTTCTTC. Its translation: CAWRSNLNEQFF.

This clonotype was found many times. The CDR3 DNA sequence: TGCGCCAGCACTCTGACAGGGGGCGCGATCTTTGGAAACACCATATATTTT. Translated, it gives CASTLTGGAIFGNTIYF. This chain links TRBV5-1 with TRBJ1-3; 10 bases are a match to TRBD1. The CDR3 runs to 17 residues. The V and J ends lost 6 bases and 3 bases, in that order; junction bases with no gene match: 12. Germline V gives CDR1 SGHRS, CDR2 YFSETQ.

This clonotype has a handful of counts. The rearrangement joins TRBV6-2 or TRBV6-3 to TRBJ2-5; 7 nucleotides agree with TRBD2. The CDR3 loop spans 13 amino acids. Trimming removed 8 bases from V and 7 bases from J; junction bases left unmatched: 10. Per the germline V gene, CDR1 is MNHEY and CDR2 is SVGEGT. The CDR3 reads CASYGGGVGTQYF. CDR3 DNA sequence: TGTGCCAGCTACGGCGGGGGAGTCGGGACCCAGTACTTC.

The table lists this clonotype with a few counts. The chain employs TRBV6-6 and TRBJ2-7; no reliable D call. CDR3 size: 13 residues. V dropped 0 bases and J dropped 4 bases, with 7 bases sitting between them. The germline CDR1 and CDR2 sequences are MNHNY and SVGAGI (reference sequence). CDR3 loop: CASSYSSSYEQYF. The CDR3 nucleotides are TGTGCCAGCAGTTACTCCTCCAGTTACGAGCAGTACTTC.

The V and J genes are TRBV20-1 and TRBJ1-2; 9 bases are a match to TRBD1. The germline V gene has CDR1 DFQATT and CDR2 SNEGSKA (reference sequence). The CDR3 loop spans 15 amino acids. With 6 bases clipped from V and 5 bases from J, the junction kept 13 bases outside the gene matches. CDR3 in DNA: TGCAGTGCCCCGCCTACAGGGGGCTCAGGGTATGGCTACACCTTC. Translated: CSAPPTGGSGYGYTF.

The table lists this clonotype with a few counts. Here the CDR3 DNA reads TGTGCCAGCAGTGTCGGGTGGACTGGAAACACCATATATTTT. Translated, it gives CASSVGWTGNTIYF. This chain connects TRBV6-1 to TRBJ1-3; D is uncertain. The ends were cut back, 4 bases at V and 2 bases at J, with 9 bases in the middle. From germline, CDR1 is MNHNS and CDR2 SASEGT. The CDR3 spans 14 residues.